The 21 T cell receptor beta chains in this list originate from one sample, sequenced in a study of T cell repertoires in cytomegalovirus infection. TCRdb itself ran the reads through MiXCR, one entry per CDR3 protein. This table holds approximately 83,000 distinct CDR3 sequences, 20% to 30% found once. What these receptors recognize is not known. The source material was CD8+ T cells from cultured PBMCs, sampled from culture after CMV antigen stimulation. These receptors came from a human donor in good health (CMV status not recorded). Some clones in this sample may be carry-over from other donors' samples.

This clonotype occurred a few times. The chain employs TRBV9 and TRBJ2-7; D perhaps matches TRBD1 (6 bases). The CDR3 totals 13 residues. Trimming pared 3 bases from V and 6 bases from J, leaving 13 bases between. Per the germline V gene, CDR1 is SGDLS and CDR2 is YYNGEE. The CDR3 DNA is TGTGCCAGCAGCGGCCCTCTACAGGGCGAGCAGTACTTC. Amino acid sequence: CASSGPLQGEQYF.

This clonotype was observed at least ten times. Relative to the germline gene, one junction end is altered; a read error may explain this. The genes are TRBV19 and TRBJ1-1; D not certain. The germline V gene encodes CDR1 LNHDA and CDR2 SQIVND (reference sequence). This CDR3 spans 15 amino acids. CDR3 sequence: CASSTWGEANTEAFF. The DNA of the CDR3 is TGTGCCAGCAGTACCTGGGGAGAAGCAAACACTGAAGCTTTCTTT. Full variable domain (outside the CDR3, taken from reference TRBV19 and TRBJ1-1): DGGITQSPKYLFRKEGQNVTLSCEQNLNHDAMYWYRQDPGQGLRLIYYSQIVNDFQKGDIAEGYSVSREKKESFPLTVTSAQKNPTAFYLCASSTWGEANTEAFFGQGTRLTVV.

This chain links TRBV19 with TRBJ1-5; no clear D. The length of the CDR3 is 15 residues. With 1 base removed from V and 3 bases from J, the gap between germline ends came to 10 bases. Germline CDR1 is LNHDA and CDR2 is SQIVND (reference sequence). Written as DNA, the CDR3 is TGTGCCAGTAGTATAGGTGGGGTCTTCAATCAGCCCCAGCATTTT. As protein: CASSIGGVFNQPQHF.

This clonotype was detected ten times or more. This sequence joins TRBV28 and TRBJ2-5; 9 bases align to TRBD2. This CDR3 is 15 amino acids long. Losses at the gene ends were 2 bases for V and 5 bases for J; bases not matched to a gene: 6. Per the germline V gene, CDR1 is MDHEN and CDR2 is SYDVKM. The CDR3 is CASSLSGGNTETQYF. In DNA form, the CDR3 reads TGTGCCAGCAGTTTAAGCGGGGGGAATACGGAGACCCAGTACTTC. The variable domain in full, completed from reference TRBV28 and TRBJ2-5, reads DVKVTQSSRYLVKRTGEKVFLECVQDMDHENMFWYRQDPGLGLRLIYFSYDVKMKEKGDIPEGYSVSREKKERFSLILESASTNQTSMYLCASSLSGGNTETQYFGPGTRLLVL.

This clonotype was recorded many times. The chain combines TRBV7-2 with TRBJ1-3; D remains unclear. CDR3 length: 17 amino acids. From germline, CDR1 is SGHTA and CDR2 FQGNSA. With 3 bases removed from V and 0 bases from J, the gap between germline ends came to 15 bases. This CDR3 is CASSLDPLWSSGNTIYF. CDR3 DNA: TGTGCCAGCAGCTTGGACCCTCTATGGAGCTCTGGAAACACCATATATTTT.

V gene TRBV15 combines with J gene TRBJ2-1; TRBD2 matches at 9 bases. V shed 9 bases and J 11 bases; nucleotides not matched to a gene: 14. The CDR3 consists of 14 residues. Germline V CDR1 and CDR2: LNHNV, YYDKDF (reference sequence). CDR3 loop: CATREGLAGSKQFF. For the CDR3, the DNA is TGTGCCACGAGGGAGGGGCTAGCGGGAAGCAAGCAGTTCTTC.

This clonotype occurred once. The rearrangement uses TRBV15 and TRBJ2-5; 7 nucleotides align to TRBD2. The J segment lost 4 bases and the V segment lost 5 bases, leaving 4 bases of the junction unmatched. The CDR3 spans 13 residues. Germline CDR1 LNHNV, CDR2 YYDKDF (reference sequence). The CDR3 DNA reads TGTGCCACCAGCCTGGGGGAGGGAGAGACCCAGTACTTC. Protein product: CATSLGEGETQYF.

A remark on this clonotype: A read error is possible here, since a much larger clone lies one base away. V is TRBV28 and J is TRBJ2-1, with D possibly TRBD2 on 6 matching bases. Between the trimmed V and J ends, which lost 7 bases and 0 bases, there was a span of 13 bases. The CDR3 consists of 15 residues. Germline CDR1 reads MDHEN; CDR2 reads SYDVKM. The CDR3 here is CASITGSSSYNEQFF. CDR3 DNA sequence: TGTGCCAGCATTACCGGGAGTAGCTCCTACAATGAGCAGTTCTTC.

This clonotype was recorded at least ten times. The chain links TRBV7-2 to TRBJ2-7; D is possibly TRBD1 (6 bases). Trimming pared 1 base from V and 0 bases from J, leaving 16 bases between. Germline V lookup: CDR1 SGHTA, CDR2 FQGNSA. The CDR3 covers 17 residues. The CDR3 region has the DNA TGTGCCAGCAGCTTAGGAAGGGTGGCAGGGGACTCCTACGAGCAGTACTTC. This translates into CASSLGRVAGDSYEQYF.

In this sample, this clonotype turned up a few times. This chain joins TRBV28 and TRBJ2-5; 8 bases match TRBD1. The CDR3 totals 14 residues. Germline V CDR1 and CDR2: MDHEN, SYDVKM. With 5 bases clipped from V and 4 bases from J, the junction kept 6 bases outside the gene matches. CDR3 loop: CASSRRGRGETQYF. The CDR3 coding sequence is TGTGCCAGCAGTCGCAGGGGGCGCGGAGAGACCCAGTACTTC.

This clonotype appeared many times. The chain couples TRBV7-2 to TRBJ2-5; a possible D gene is TRBD2 (6 bases). Germline lookup yields CDR1 SGHTA and CDR2 FQGNSA. The CDR3 has 15 amino acids. V lost 2 bases and J 5 bases, leaving 15 bases between the germline ends. The CDR3 sequence: CASSLPGWSGETQYF. The CDR3 region has the DNA TGTGCCAGCAGCTTACCCGGTTGGAGCGGGGAGACCCAGTACTTC.

In this sample, this clonotype turned up a few times. V gene TRBV6-2 or TRBV6-3 combines with J gene TRBJ2-1; TRBD2 matches 8 bases. This CDR3 spans 15 amino acids. V shed 4 bases, J shed 3 bases, and the junction held 5 bases outside the gene matches. The germline gives CDR1 MNHEY, CDR2 SVGEGT. CDR3: CASSFTGLVYNEQFF. Here the CDR3 DNA reads TGTGCCAGCAGTTTCACGGGACTAGTCTACAATGAGCAGTTCTTC.

Remarks on this clonotype: One end of the junction does not line up with germline, which may come from a read error. The chain recombines TRBV11-3 with TRBJ1-2, with D tentatively TRBD1 (5 bases). Germline V CDR1 and CDR2: SGHNT, YENEEA. This CDR3 spans 15 amino acids. This chain's CDR3 is CANSHGQAGGYGYTF. The CDR3 DNA reads as TGTGCCAACAGCCACGGCCAGGCCGGGGGATATGGCTACACCTTC.

This clonotype turned up a few times. The V gene is TRBV12-5, the J gene TRBJ2-4; maybe TRBD2 (6 bases). This CDR3 has 17 residues. Germline CDR1 LGHNT, CDR2 FRNRAP. The V end lost 3 bases, the J end lost 0 bases, and 15 bases lay between the germline ends. CDR3 coding DNA: TGTGCTAGTGGTTTCGGGAACGGGAGACTAGCCAAAAACATTCAGTACTTC. This translates into CASGFGNGRLAKNIQYF.

A note on this clonotype: This may arise from a read error, as a much more abundant clone is one base away. The chain carries TRBV12-3 or TRBV12-4 and TRBJ1-6; perhaps TRBD1 as D (6 bases). The CDR3 contains 14 residues. The DNA of the CDR3 is TGTGCCAGCCAGCCTGGACAGAGAAATTCACCCCTCGACTTT. Translated, it gives CASQPGQRNSPLDF.

This clonotype has just a few counts. V is TRBV27 and J is TRBJ1-2; 9 positions agree with TRBD1. V shed 5 bases, J shed 4 bases, and the junction held 2 bases outside the gene matches. The CDR3 sequence is 13 residues long. Germline CDR1 and CDR2: MNHEY and SMNVEV (reference sequence). DNA of the CDR3: TGTGCCAGCAGTACAGGGGGCTTCTATGGCTACACCTTC. It is translated as CASSTGGFYGYTF.

The rearrangement uses TRBV19 and TRBJ2-2; 12 bases are a match to TRBD1. This CDR3 comprises 15 residues. The V and J ends lost 9 bases and 6 bases, in that order; junction bases with no gene match: 8. Germline assignment: CDR1 LNHDA and CDR2 SQIVND (reference sequence). CDR3 DNA sequence: TGTGCCAGCCGCCGGGACAGGGGGCTTGCCGGGGAGCTGTTTTTT. Amino acid sequence: CASRRDRGLAGELFF.

The chain has TRBV4-3 and TRBJ2-1, with 9 bases aligning to TRBD2. CDR1 LGHNA and CDR2 YSLEER come from the germline V gene. Unmatched junction bases numbered 3, after V lost 3 bases and J lost 0 bases. The length of the CDR3 is 16 residues. The CDR3 DNA sequence: TGCGCCAGCAGCCACGGAGCGGGAGGCTCCTACAATGAGCAGTTCTTC. This codes for CASSHGAGGSYNEQFF.

The chain carries TRBV5-5 and TRBJ1-1; weak D call: TRBD1 (5 bases). The V end lost 6 bases, the J end lost 1 base, and 25 bases lay between the germline ends. Germline V gene lookup returns CDR1 SGHKS and CDR2 YYEKEE (reference sequence). This CDR3 has 18 amino acids. The CDR3 nucleotides read TGTGCCAGCAAAGCGATTGGGGGGATTGGAGCACAGAACACTGAAGCTTTCTTT. This translates into CASKAIGGIGAQNTEAFF.

This clonotype was seen at least ten times. The J gene is TRBJ1-4, the V gene TRBV7-6, with D possibly being TRBD1 (6 bases). CDR1 and CDR2 (germline): SGHVS, FNYEAQ. The CDR3 length is 17 residues. V dropped 1 base and J dropped 3 bases, with 15 bases sitting between them. CDR3 residues: CASSLEGITGPNEKLFF. CDR3 DNA sequence: TGTGCCAGCAGCTTAGAGGGGATCACAGGGCCTAATGAAAAACTGTTTTTT.

This clonotype was seen ten or more times. The rearrangement links TRBV7-8 to TRBJ2-5; no clear D gene. Per the germline V gene, CDR1 is SGHVS and CDR2 is FQNEAQ. The CDR3 is made up of 14 amino acids. V was trimmed by 5 bases and J by 4 bases, leaving 14 bases between them. The CDR3 sequence: CASSPLPRIETQYF. CDR3 DNA: TGTGCCAGCAGCCCCCTTCCCCGAATAGAGACCCAGTACTTC.